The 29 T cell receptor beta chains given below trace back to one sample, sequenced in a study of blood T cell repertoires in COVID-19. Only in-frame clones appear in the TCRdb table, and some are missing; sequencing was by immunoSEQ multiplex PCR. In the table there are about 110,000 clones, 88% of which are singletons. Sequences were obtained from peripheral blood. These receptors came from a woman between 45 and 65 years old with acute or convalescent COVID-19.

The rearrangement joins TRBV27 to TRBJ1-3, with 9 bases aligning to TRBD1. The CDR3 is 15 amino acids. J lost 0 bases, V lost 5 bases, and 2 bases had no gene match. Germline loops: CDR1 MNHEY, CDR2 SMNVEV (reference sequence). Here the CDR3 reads CASSLQGASGNTIYF. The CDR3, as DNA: TGTGCCAGCAGTCTACAGGGGGCCTCTGGAAACACCATATATTTT.

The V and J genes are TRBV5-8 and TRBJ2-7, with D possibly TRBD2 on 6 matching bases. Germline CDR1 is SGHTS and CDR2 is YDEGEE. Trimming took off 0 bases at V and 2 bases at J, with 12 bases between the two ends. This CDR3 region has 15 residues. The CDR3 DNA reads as TGTGCCAGCAGCTTGGTAGTAGCGGCACCCTACGAGCAGTACTTC. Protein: CASSLVVAAPYEQYF.

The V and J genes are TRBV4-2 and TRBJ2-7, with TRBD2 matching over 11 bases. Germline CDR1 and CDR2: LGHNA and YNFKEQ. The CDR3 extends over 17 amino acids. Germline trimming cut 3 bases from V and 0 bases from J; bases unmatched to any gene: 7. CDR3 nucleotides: TGTGCCAGCAGCCACGTCGGGACTAGCGGCTCCTCCTACGAGCAGTACTTC. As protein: CASSHVGTSGSSYEQYF.

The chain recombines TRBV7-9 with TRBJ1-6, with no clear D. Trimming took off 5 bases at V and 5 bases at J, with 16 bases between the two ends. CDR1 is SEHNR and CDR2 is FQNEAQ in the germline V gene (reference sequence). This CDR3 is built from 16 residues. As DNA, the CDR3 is TGTGCCAGCAGCCCCGTAGAAATGACAAATAATTCACCCCTCCACTTT. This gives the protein CASSPVEMTNNSPLHF.

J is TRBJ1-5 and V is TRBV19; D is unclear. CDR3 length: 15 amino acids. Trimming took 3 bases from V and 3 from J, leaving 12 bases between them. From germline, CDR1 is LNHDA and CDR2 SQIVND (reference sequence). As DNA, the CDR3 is TGTGCCAGTAGTATTTCTGCCAGTGTCAATCAGCCCCAGCATTTT. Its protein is CASSISASVNQPQHF.

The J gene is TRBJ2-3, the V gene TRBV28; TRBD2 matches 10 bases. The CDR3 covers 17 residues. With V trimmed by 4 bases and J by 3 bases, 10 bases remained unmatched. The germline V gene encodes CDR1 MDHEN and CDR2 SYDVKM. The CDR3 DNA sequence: TGTGCCAGCAGTTCGCGACCTAGCGGGAGAAGAACAGATACGCAGTATTTT. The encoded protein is CASSSRPSGRRTDTQYF.

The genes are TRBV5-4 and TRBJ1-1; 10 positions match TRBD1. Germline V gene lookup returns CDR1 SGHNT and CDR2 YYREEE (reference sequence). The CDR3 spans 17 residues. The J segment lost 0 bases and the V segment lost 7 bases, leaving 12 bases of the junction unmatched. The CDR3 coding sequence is TGTGCCAGCGCACTCGGGACAGGGGACCTTATGAACACTGAAGCTTTCTTT. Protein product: CASALGTGDLMNTEAFF. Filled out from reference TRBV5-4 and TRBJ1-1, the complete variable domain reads ETGVTQSPTHLIKTRGQQVTLRCSSQSGHNTVSWYQQALGQGPQFIFQYYREEENGRGNFPPRFSGLQFPNYSSELNVNALELDDSALYLCASALGTGDLMNTEAFFGQGTRLTVV.

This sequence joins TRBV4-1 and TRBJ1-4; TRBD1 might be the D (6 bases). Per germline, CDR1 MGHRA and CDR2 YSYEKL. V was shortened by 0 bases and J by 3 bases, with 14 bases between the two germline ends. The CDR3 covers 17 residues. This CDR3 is CASSQERTQGSNEKLFF. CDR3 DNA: TGCGCCAGCAGCCAAGAAAGAACACAGGGATCTAATGAAAAACTGTTTTTT.

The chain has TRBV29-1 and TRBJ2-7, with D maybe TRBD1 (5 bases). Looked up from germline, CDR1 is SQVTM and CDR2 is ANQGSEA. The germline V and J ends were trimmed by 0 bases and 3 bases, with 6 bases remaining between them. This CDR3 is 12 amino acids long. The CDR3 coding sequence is TGCAGCGTTGAAGATCAGGGCTACGAGCAGTACTTC. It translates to CSVEDQGYEQYF.

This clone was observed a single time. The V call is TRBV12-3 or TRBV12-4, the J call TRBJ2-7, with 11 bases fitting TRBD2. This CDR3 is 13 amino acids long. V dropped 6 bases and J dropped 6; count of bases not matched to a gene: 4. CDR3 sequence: CASRLTSGTEQYF. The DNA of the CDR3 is TGTGCCAGCAGGCTGACTAGCGGGACCGAGCAGTACTTC.

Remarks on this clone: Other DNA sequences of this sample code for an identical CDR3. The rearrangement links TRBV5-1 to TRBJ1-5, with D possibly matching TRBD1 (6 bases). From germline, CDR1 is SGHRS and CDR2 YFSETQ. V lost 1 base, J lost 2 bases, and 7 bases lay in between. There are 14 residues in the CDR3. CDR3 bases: TGCGCCAGCAGCTTGTCAGGGGGCAATCAGCCCCAGCATTTT. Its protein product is CASSLSGGNQPQHF.

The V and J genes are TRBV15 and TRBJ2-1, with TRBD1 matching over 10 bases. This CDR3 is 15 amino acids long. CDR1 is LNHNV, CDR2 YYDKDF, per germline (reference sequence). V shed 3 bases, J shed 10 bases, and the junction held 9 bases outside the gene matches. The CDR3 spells CATSRSGTGVKEQFF. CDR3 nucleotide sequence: TGTGCCACCAGCAGGTCCGGGACAGGGGTAAAGGAGCAGTTCTTC.

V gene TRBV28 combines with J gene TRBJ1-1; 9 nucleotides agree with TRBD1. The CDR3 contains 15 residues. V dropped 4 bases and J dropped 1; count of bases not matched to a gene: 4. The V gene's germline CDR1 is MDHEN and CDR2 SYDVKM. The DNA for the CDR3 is TGTGCCAGCAGTTCCGGACAGGGGCCGAACACTGAAGCTTTCTTT. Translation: CASSSGQGPNTEAFF.

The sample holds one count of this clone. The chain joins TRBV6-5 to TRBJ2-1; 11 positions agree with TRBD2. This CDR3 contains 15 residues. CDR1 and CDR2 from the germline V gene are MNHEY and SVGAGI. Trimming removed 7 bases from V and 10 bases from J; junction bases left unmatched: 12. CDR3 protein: CASTGIAGGRREQFF. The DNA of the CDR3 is TGTGCCAGCACGGGAATAGCGGGAGGGAGGCGGGAGCAGTTCTTC.

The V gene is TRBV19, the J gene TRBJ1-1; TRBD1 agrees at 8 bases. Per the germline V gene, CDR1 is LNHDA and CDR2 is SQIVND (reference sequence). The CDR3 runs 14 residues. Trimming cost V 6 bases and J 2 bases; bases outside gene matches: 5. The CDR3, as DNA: TGTGCCAGTAGCCTACAGGGGGATAACACTGAAGCTTTCTTT. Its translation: CASSLQGDNTEAFF. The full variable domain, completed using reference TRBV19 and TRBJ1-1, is DGGITQSPKYLFRKEGQNVTLSCEQNLNHDAMYWYRQDPGQGLRLIYYSQIVNDFQKGDIAEGYSVSREKKESFPLTVTSAQKNPTAFYLCASSLQGDNTEAFFGQGTRLTVV.

The CDR3 region is CASSLQGSGHNEQFF. For the CDR3, the DNA is TGCGCCAGCAGCTTACAGGGAAGTGGGCACAATGAGCAGTTCTTC. V is TRBV5-1 and J is TRBJ2-1; D might be TRBD1 (6 bases). The V and J ends lost 2 bases and 5 bases respectively, with 14 bases between them. There are 15 residues in the CDR3. Germline CDR1 SGHRS, CDR2 YFSETQ. Variable domain in full (rest from reference TRBV5-1 and TRBJ2-1): KAGVTQTPRYLIKTRGQQVTLSCSPISGHRSVSWYQQTPGQGLQFLFEYFSETQRNKGNFPGRFSGRQFSNSRSEMNVSTLELGDSALYLCASSLQGSGHNEQFFGPGTRLTVL.

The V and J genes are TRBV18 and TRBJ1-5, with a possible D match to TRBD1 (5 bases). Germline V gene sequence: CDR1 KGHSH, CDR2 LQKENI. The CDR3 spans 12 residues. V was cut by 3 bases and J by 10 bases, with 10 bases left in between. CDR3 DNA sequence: TGTGCCAGCTCACCGGGGGGAAGTCCCCAGCATTTT. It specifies CASSPGGSPQHF.

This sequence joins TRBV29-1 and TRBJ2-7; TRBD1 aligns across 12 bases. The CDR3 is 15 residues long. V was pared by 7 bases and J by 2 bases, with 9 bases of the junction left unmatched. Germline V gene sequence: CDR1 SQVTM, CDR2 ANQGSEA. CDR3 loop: CSGRDRGPKPYEQYF. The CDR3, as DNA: TGCAGCGGCCGGGACAGGGGGCCCAAGCCCTACGAGCAGTACTTC.

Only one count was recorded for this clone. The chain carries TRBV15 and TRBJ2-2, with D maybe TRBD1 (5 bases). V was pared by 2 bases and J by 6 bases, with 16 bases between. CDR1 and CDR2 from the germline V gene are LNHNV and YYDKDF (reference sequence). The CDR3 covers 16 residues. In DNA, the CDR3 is TGTGCCACCAGCAGATCCCCTAGTAGGGGTGCCGGGGAGCTGTTTTTT. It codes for CATSRSPSRGAGELFF.

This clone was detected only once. Written as DNA, the CDR3 is TGTGCCAGCAACCGACGGGGGGCAGACTATGGCTACACCTTC. Translation: CASNRRGADYGYTF. The chain has TRBV2 and TRBJ1-2, with D perhaps matching TRBD1 (6 bases). CDR1 and CDR2 from the germline V gene are SNHLY and FYNNEI. The CDR3 length is 14 residues. V lost 7 bases and J lost 3, with 15 bases in between.

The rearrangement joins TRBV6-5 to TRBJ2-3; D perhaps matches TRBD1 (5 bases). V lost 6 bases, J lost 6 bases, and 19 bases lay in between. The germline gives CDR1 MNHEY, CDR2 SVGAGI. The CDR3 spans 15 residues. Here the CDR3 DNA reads TGTGCCAGCAGGCCCGGTAACAGGAAAACCGATACGCAGTATTTT. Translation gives CASRPGNRKTDTQYF.

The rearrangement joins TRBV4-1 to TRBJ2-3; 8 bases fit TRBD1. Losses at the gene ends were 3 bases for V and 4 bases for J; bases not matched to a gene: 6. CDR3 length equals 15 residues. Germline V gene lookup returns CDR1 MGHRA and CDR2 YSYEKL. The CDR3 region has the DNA TGCGCCAGCAGCCAGGAGGACAGGGTTGCAGATACGCAGTATTTT. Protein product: CASSQEDRVADTQYF.

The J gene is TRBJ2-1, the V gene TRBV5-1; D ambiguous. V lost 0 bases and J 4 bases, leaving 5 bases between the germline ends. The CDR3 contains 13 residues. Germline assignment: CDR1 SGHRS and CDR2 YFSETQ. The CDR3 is CASSLDLYNEQFF. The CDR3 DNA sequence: TGCGCCAGCAGCTTGGATCTTTACAATGAGCAGTTCTTC.

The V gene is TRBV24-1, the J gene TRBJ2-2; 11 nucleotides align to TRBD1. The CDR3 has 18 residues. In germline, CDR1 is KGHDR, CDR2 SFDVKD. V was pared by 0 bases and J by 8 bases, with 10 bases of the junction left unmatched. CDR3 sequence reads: CATSDLPYGTGGIGELFF. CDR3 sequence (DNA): TGTGCCACCAGTGATTTGCCGTATGGGACAGGGGGAATAGGGGAGCTGTTTTTT.

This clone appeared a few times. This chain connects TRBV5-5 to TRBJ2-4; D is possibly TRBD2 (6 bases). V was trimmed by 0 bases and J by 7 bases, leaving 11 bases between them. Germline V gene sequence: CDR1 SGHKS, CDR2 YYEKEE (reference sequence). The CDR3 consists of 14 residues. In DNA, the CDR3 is TGTGCCAGCAGCTTGGACCCGGGACTCAACATTCAGTACTTC. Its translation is CASSLDPGLNIQYF.

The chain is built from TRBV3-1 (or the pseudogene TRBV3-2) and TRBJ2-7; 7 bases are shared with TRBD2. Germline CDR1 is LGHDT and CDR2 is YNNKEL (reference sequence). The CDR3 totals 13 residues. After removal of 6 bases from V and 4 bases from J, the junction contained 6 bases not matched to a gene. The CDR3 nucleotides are TGTGCCAGCAGGTCGCGGGGAGGGTACGAGCAGTACTTC. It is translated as CASRSRGGYEQYF.

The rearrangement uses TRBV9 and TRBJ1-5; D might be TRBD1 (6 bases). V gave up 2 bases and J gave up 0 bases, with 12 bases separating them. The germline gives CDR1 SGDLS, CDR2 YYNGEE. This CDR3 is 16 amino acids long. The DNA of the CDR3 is TGTGCCAGCAGCGTCGGTGGGGGCCTTAGCAATCAGCCCCAGCATTTT. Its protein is CASSVGGGLSNQPQHF.

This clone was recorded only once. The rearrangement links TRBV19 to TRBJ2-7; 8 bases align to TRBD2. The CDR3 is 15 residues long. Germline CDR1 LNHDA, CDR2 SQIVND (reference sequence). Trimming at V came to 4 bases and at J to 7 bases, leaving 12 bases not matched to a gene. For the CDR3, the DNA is TGTGCCAGTAGTACCTCTAGCGGGTCCTGGGGGGAGCAGTACTTC. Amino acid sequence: CASSTSSGSWGEQYF.

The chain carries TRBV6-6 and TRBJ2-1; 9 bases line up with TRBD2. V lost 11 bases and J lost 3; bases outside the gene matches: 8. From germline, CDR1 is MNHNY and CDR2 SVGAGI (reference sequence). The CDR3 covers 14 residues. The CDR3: CAARREGLYNEQFF. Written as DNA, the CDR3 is TGTGCCGCACGGCGGGAGGGGCTCTACAATGAGCAGTTCTTC.